These 2 T cell receptor beta chains share one sample of origin, sequenced in a study of cytomegalovirus exposure and HLA in healthy donors. Produced via immunoSEQ multiplex PCR; TCRdb's table is partial and in-frame only. The repertoire holds about 200,000 clones, with around 86% as singletons. The specimen sequenced was PBMCs. These receptor sequences come from a woman younger than 35 in good health and CMV-seropositive.

The count of this clone is one. The rearrangement uses TRBV5-5 and TRBJ1-2; D not resolved. The germline V gene has CDR1 SGHKS and CDR2 YYEKEE (reference sequence). V lost 2 bases, J lost 3 bases, and 17 bases lay in between. The length of the CDR3 is 16 residues. The DNA for the CDR3 is TGTGCCAGCAGCTTAGACTCCGAAGAATTGGACTATGGCTACACCTTC. This sequence encodes CASSLDSEELDYGYTF.

This rearrangement joins TRBV19 to TRBJ1-1, with a weak D call TRBD1 (6 bases). CDR3 length equals 13 residues. Trimming took 8 bases from V and 1 from J, leaving 11 bases between them. The V gene's germline CDR1 is LNHDA and CDR2 SQIVND (reference sequence). In DNA, the CDR3 is TGTGCCAGTTCGGACAGCTCGAACACTGAAGCTTTCTTT. Translation: CASSDSSNTEAFF. Drawing the rest from reference TRBV19 and TRBJ1-1, the complete variable domain is DGGITQSPKYLFRKEGQNVTLSCEQNLNHDAMYWYRQDPGQGLRLIYYSQIVNDFQKGDIAEGYSVSREKKESFPLTVTSAQKNPTAFYLCASSDSSNTEAFFGQGTRLTVV.